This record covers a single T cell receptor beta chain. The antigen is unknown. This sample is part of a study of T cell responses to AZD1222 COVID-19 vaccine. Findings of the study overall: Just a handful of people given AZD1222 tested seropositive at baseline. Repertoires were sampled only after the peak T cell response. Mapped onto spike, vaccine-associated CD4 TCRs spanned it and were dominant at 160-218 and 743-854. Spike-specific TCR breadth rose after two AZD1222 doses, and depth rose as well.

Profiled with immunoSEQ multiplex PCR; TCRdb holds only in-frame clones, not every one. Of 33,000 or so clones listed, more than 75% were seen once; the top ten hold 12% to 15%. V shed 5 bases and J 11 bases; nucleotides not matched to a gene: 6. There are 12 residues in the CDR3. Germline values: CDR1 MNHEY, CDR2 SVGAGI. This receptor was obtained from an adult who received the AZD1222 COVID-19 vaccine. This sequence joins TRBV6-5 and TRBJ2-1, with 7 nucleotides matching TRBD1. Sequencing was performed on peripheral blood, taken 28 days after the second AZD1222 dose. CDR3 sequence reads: CASSQDRNKQFF. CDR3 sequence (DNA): TGTGCCAGCAGTCAGGACAGGAATAAGCAGTTCTTC.